This entry features one TCR beta chain sequence. What antigen it recognizes has not been identified. It has no much larger one-base neighbor in the sample; base qualities were not kept. The record originates from a study of cytomegalovirus exposure and HLA in healthy donors (dated by TCRdb to about 2017). For the study in its entirety: According to a later analysis, one platform produced both the 120 validation repertoires and the roughly 650 repertoires of the first cohort. The study combined high-throughput TCR immunosequencing, statistical association of individual TCRs with disease status, and machine learning to predict cytomegalovirus infection status. In addition to the first cohort of about 650 subjects, a separate validation cohort of approximately 130 different subjects was used. The study aimed to test whether cataloging public T cell receptors could reveal signatures of past pathogen exposure. Overall results and qualifications from the work: The validation cohort had no HLA typing available for a later analysis, so co-occurrence within that cohort was assessed over all 130 or so repertoires. The study gave a list of 150 to 200 TCR beta chains associated with cytomegalovirus. The classifier was reported to diagnose cytomegalovirus status with high specificity and sensitivity in both the original and validation cohorts. In a later analysis, TCRs clustered in the first cohort were found to also tend to co-occur in the approximately 120 validation repertoires, with around 94% of cluster scores above 0. The authors suggested that the approach could potentially be extended to other disease states and immunological phenotypes. In vitro tests confirmed that a few of the cytomegalovirus-associated TCR beta chains recognize cytomegalovirus antigens. Across donors, most TCR sequences were observed very rarely, whereas some public TCRs were present in many individuals.

The donors belonged to the validation cohort of around 130 subjects, which was separate from the approximately 700-subject first cohort. Libraries were prepared through the immunoSEQ multiplex PCR assay. The study's own analysis went as follows. To diagnose cytomegalovirus status from the catalog of TCR beta chain sequences, a statistical classification framework was built. Held by TCRdb, this immuneACCESS table contains in-frame sequences only and omits some clones. Under half of the omission traces to an unresolved V gene where checked; the cause of the rest is unknown. That table supplies the V and J calls and clone size; D and trimming were determined from the DNA. In this sample the table shows roughly 170,000 clones, more than 65% of which occur a single time. Of the sample, under 3.5% falls within the top ten clones. Via the germline V gene (reference sequence), CDR1 is SGHNT and CDR2 YYREEE. The CDR3 measures 15 amino acids from cysteine to phenylalanine. The kept DNA is CDR3 alone, 45 bases in frame from the first base. For this chain, trimming is 3 bases at the V end and 10 bases at the J end, and the number of junction bases without a gene match is 12.

The TCR originated in a woman under 30 in good health and CMV-seropositive. The sequenced sample consisted of PBMCs. The chain joins TRBV5-4 to TRBJ2-1; 8 middle bases align to TRBD2. The sequenced DNA is TGTGCCAGCAGCTCCGCGGGACTAGGTCACTACGAGCAGTTCTTC. The resulting protein is CASSSAGLGHYEQFF.